One TCR beta chain is described in this entry. Its antigen is unidentified. This CDR3 region has 17 residues. Germline CDR1 reads MNHEY; CDR2 reads SMNVEV (reference sequence). These data belong to a study of cytomegalovirus exposure and HLA in healthy donors. Overall study results and limits: Overall, some 160 TCR beta chains were annotated as cytomegalovirus-associated.

Both 60 Vbeta primers and 13 Jbeta primers went into the PCR. Clones were sequenced by immunoSEQ multiplex PCR, and TCRdb holds only the in-frame ones, with some missing. The table has roughly 120,000 clones, approximately 80% seen once. The receptor comes from a man aged 18-30 years in good health and CMV-seronegative. The sample was PBMCs. This sequence joins TRBV27 and TRBJ2-5; TRBD2 agrees at 13 bases. The assigned J gene may be wrong: the sequence end matches TRBJ2-7 better. The CDR3 DNA sequence: TGTGCCAGCAGTTCCTACTCCGGGACTAGCGGGATCAACGAGCAGTACTTC. This gives the protein CASSSYSGTSGINEQYF.